This T cell receptor (beta chain) was sequenced for a study of early T cells in non-severe SARS-CoV-2 infection. Study-wide background: Unsorted whole blood bulk RNA was sequenced, with unpaired chains. Study-level findings and limits: VDJdb matching favored anti-spike CD8 responses, missing private and CD4 specificities.

The CDR3 extends over 16 amino acids. Trimming removed 5 bases at V and 1 base at J, with 17 bases between. Germline V gene data show CDR1 as SGHAT and CDR2 as FQDESV (reference sequence). About this clonotype itself: Antigen unknown.

Unique molecular identifier tags were affixed to discrete cDNA molecules. MiXCR, run by TCRdb on the 5' RACE reads, gives a single entry per CDR3 protein. Counted here are about 61,000 distinct CDR3 sequences, around 11% occurring once; the ten biggest clones make up approximately 1.1%. The sample here was whole blood, taken at baseline. The TCR comes from an adult who was a healthcare worker with PCR-confirmed SARS-CoV-2 infection or an uninfected control (not recorded which). The donor label of this sample is uncertain. The V gene is TRBV11-1, the J gene TRBJ1-1; D possibly corresponds to TRBD1 (5 bases). This CDR3 is CASSHGGGTENTEAFF. The CDR3 bases are TGTGCCAGCAGCCACGGTGGGGGGACTGAGAACACTGAAGCTTTCTTT.